Listed here is a single TCR beta chain. This entry belongs to a study of blood T cell repertoires in COVID-19. The wider study: Samples taken during acute and convalescent COVID-19 were collected in the United States, Italy and Spain.

Per the authors' pipeline: Amplification with reference gene primers provided the estimates of nucleated cell counts. The protocol was immunoSEQ multiplex PCR, while the TCRdb copy is restricted to in-frame clones and leaves out a portion. V and J calls and clone size come straight from that table; D and trimming were deduced from the DNA. The repertoire holds approximately 92,000 clones, with 82% as singletons. Per germline, CDR1 SGDLS and CDR2 YYNGEE. The CDR3 is 15 amino acids. Trimming removed 0 bases at V and 1 base at J, with 10 bases between. The sample taken for sequencing was peripheral blood. This chain uses TRBV9 with TRBJ2-5, with D unclear. The clonotype comes from a man older than 75 with acute or convalescent COVID-19. The CDR3 sequence: CASSVGAARQETQYF. In DNA, the CDR3 is TGTGCCAGCAGCGTAGGGGCCGCTCGCCAAGAGACCCAGTACTTC.